The source of this T cell receptor beta chain is a study of blood T cell repertoires in COVID-19. Study context: The United States, Italy and Spain provided the acute and convalescent COVID-19 samples. T cells, B-cell-depleted T cells, or PBMCs provided the cDNA or gDNA that served as material.

As processed by the authors: The authors estimated nucleated cell counts from reference gene primer amplification. Libraries were prepared by immunoSEQ multiplex PCR; TCRdb keeps only in-frame clonotypes and omits some of them. From that table come the V and J calls and clone size; the DNA was used to work out D and trimming. Counted here are 54,000 or so clones, under 85% occurring once; the ten biggest clones make up roughly 3.6%. With 0 bases removed from V and 6 bases from J, the gap between germline ends came to 15 bases. Germline V CDR1 and CDR2: LGHDT, YNNKEL (reference sequence). The CDR3 covers 15 residues.

The rearrangement joins TRBV3-1 (or the pseudogene TRBV3-2) to TRBJ2-7, with D tentatively TRBD1 (6 bases). Specimen: peripheral blood. This TCR was sampled from a woman older than 75 with acute or convalescent COVID-19. The DNA for the CDR3 is TGTGCCAGCAGCCAAGATCCTCTCCAGGGGTTCGAGCAGTACTTC. Encoded protein: CASSQDPLQGFEQYF.